This is a list of T cell receptor beta chains from one sample in a study of blood T cell repertoires in COVID-19. Sequencing was performed with immunoSEQ multiplex PCR; in TCRdb, only in-frame clones are kept and a portion is missing. This sample has fewer than 75,000 clones; roughly four fifths occur once, and the top ten carry under 50%. Sample: peripheral blood. These receptors all come from a human donor in a cohort sampled during active COVID-19. CDR3s include the opening cysteine and the closing phenylalanine or tryptophan. The D gene is left open where the match is weak. Some rows mark clone size as missing; the rest say once, few, many or name a class of expanded clone.

>NA|TRBJ1-1|TRBV24-1|TRBD1
CATSDSQGDRAEAFF
TGTGCCACCAGTGATTCCCAGGGAGACAGGGCTGAAGCTTTCTTT
>NA|TRBJ1-5|TRBV19|TRBD1
CASRTRTGRSNQPQHF
TGTGCCAGTCGAACGAGGACAGGGAGGAGCAATCAGCCCCAGCATTTT
>NA|TRBJ1-5|TRBV4-1|NA
CASSQDGRSNQPQHF
TGCGCCAGCAGCCAAGATGGCCGTAGCAATCAGCCCCAGCATTTT
>NA|TRBJ2-1|TRBV11-3|TRBD1
CASSLRQGVKEQFF
TGTGCCAGCAGCTTACGACAGGGGGTTAAGGAGCAGTTCTTC
>once|TRBJ1-2|TRBV4-3|TRBD1
CASSSGQGLSGYTF
TGCGCCAGCAGCAGCGGACAGGGGCTTTCTGGCTACACCTTC
>NA|TRBJ2-2|TRBV3-1/TRBV3-2|NA
CASSQGRGLNTGELFF
TGTGCCAGCAGCCAAGGTCGGGGTTTAAACACCGGGGAGCTGTTTTTT
>NA|TRBJ1-2|TRBV6-5|TRBD1
CASSRDSLSYGYTF
TGTGCCAGCAGTCGGGACAGCCTATCATATGGCTACACCTTC
>NA|TRBJ1-4|TRBV5-1|TRBD1
CASSSTGGVSEKLFF
TGCGCCAGCAGCTCGACAGGGGGCGTCAGTGAAAAACTGTTTTTT
>NA|TRBJ1-2|TRBV18|NA
CASSTTGQGAGYTF
TGTGCCAGCTCAACAACCGGCCAAGGGGCTGGCTACACCTTC
>NA|TRBJ2-3|TRBV9|NA
CASSAPGLSSTDTQYF
TGTGCCAGCAGCGCCCCCGGACTTTCTAGCACAGATACGCAGTATTTT
>NA|TRBJ2-2|TRBV5-1|NA
CASSLNRATNTGELFF
TGCGCCAGCAGCTTAAACAGAGCTACGAACACCGGGGAGCTGTTTTTT
>NA|TRBJ1-1|TRBV4-1|NA
CASSQDHGNTEAFF
TGCGCCAGCAGCCAAGATCACGGGAACACTGAAGCTTTCTTT
>NA|TRBJ2-1|TRBV7-3|TRBD1
CASSLGQGAINEQFF
TGTGCCAGCAGCCTGGGACAGGGGGCGATTAATGAGCAGTTCTTC
>NA|TRBJ2-7|TRBV5-1|TRBD2
CASSLLTSGGASYEQYF
TGCGCCAGCAGCTTGCTTACTAGCGGGGGGGCCTCCTACGAGCAGTACTTC
>NA|TRBJ2-7|TRBV18|NA
CASSPPANYEQYF
TGTGCCAGCTCACCACCAGCAAACTACGAGCAGTACTTC
>NA|TRBJ2-5|TRBV9|NA
CASSERQQGTLETQYF
TGTGCCAGCAGCGAAAGACAACAGGGAACCTTAGAGACCCAGTACTTC
>NA|TRBJ1-2|TRBV6-6|TRBD1
CASSYSGQGHGYTF
TGTGCCAGCAGTTACTCCGGACAGGGCCATGGCTACACCTTC
>NA|TRBJ2-7|TRBV5-1|NA
CASSWHSGTPNSVPVEQYF
TGCGCCAGCAGCTGGCATTCCGGGACACCAAATTCTGTTCCGGTCGAGCAGTACTTC
>NA|TRBJ2-2|TRBV11-2|TRBD2
CASSRLAGGSDTGELFF
TGTGCCAGCAGCCGACTAGCGGGGGGGTCGGACACCGGGGAGCTGTTTTTT
>few|TRBJ1-6|TRBV10-3|NA
CAPQLNPSTDRLRSPLHF
TGTGCCCCACAACTAAACCCTAGCACCGACAGGCTCCGTTCACCCCTCCACTTT
>NA|TRBJ1-1|TRBV28|NA
CASSFGRDTMNTEAFF
TGTGCCAGCAGTTTCGGAAGGGACACCATGAACACTGAAGCTTTCTTT
>NA|TRBJ1-4|TRBV2|NA
CASSSRKNEKLFF
TGTGCCAGCAGTTCCAGGAAAAATGAAAAACTGTTTTTT
>NA|TRBJ1-1|TRBV7-2|NA
CASSWDTGNTEAFF
TGTGCCAGCAGCTGGGACACCGGGAACACTGAAGCTTTCTTT
>once|TRBJ1-1|TRBV5-1|TRBD1
CASNRQGGTSNMNTEAFF
TGCGCCAGCAACAGACAGGGGGGAACATCAAATATGAACACTGAAGCTTTCTTT
>NA|TRBJ1-4|TRBV6-6|TRBD1
CASSYSPGQTNEKLFF
TGTGCCAGCAGTTACTCTCCGGGACAGACTAATGAAAAACTGTTTTTT
>many|TRBJ2-1|TRBV4-1|NA
CASSQDSSLDGVYNEQFF
TGCGCCAGCAGCCAAGACTCCAGCCTGGACGGGGTATACAATGAGCAGTTCTTC
>few|TRBJ1-1|TRBV7-9|NA
CASRPTAGEGTEAFF
TGTGCCAGCAGGCCCACAGCAGGGGAAGGCACTGAAGCTTTCTTT
>NA|TRBJ1-1|TRBV6-5|NA
CASSPGTRMNTEAFF
TGTGCCAGCAGTCCCGGGACTAGAATGAACACTGAAGCTTTCTTT
>NA|TRBJ1-2|TRBV19|NA
CASSNPGYGYTF
TGTGCCAGTAGTAACCCAGGCTATGGCTACACCTTC
>NA|TRBJ2-5|TRBV19|NA
CASSTLGGGQETQYF
TGTGCCAGTAGTACCTTAGGAGGAGGGCAAGAGACCCAGTACTTC
>once|TRBJ1-2|TRBV6-5|TRBD1
CASSSPNRGWGYTF
TGTGCCAGCAGTTCCCCGAACAGGGGTTGGGGCTACACCTTC
>NA|TRBJ1-4|TRBV4-1|NA
CASSQDGAGREKLFF
TGCGCCAGCAGCCAAGATGGTGCAGGTCGAGAAAAACTGTTTTTT
>NA|TRBJ2-3|TRBV3-1/TRBV3-2|TRBD2
CASSQRGGDTQYF
TGTGCCAGCAGCCAGCGGGGGGGAGATACGCAGTATTTT
>NA|TRBJ2-7|TRBV3-1/TRBV3-2|NA
CASSQKTVSYEQYF
TGTGCCAGCAGCCAGAAGACAGTCTCCTACGAGCAGTACTTC
>NA|TRBJ2-1|TRBV7-2|TRBD2
CASRSTSGVINEQFF
TGTGCCAGCAGATCTACTAGCGGGGTGATCAATGAGCAGTTCTTC
>NA|TRBJ2-3|TRBV9|NA
CASSIGGSTDTQYF
TGTGCCAGCAGCATTGGGGGGTCCACAGATACGCAGTATTTT
>NA|TRBJ2-7|TRBV5-1|TRBD1
CASSLETGGPYEQYF
TGCGCCAGCAGCTTAGAGACAGGGGGCCCCTACGAGCAGTACTTC
>once|TRBJ2-7|TRBV12-3/TRBV12-4|NA
CASSEIISYEQYF
TGTGCCAGCTCTGAGATTATCTCCTACGAGCAGTACTTC
>NA|TRBJ2-1|TRBV15|NA
CATSRDLGASSYNEQFF
TGTGCCACCAGCAGAGATCTGGGGGCAAGCTCCTACAATGAGCAGTTCTTC
>NA|TRBJ1-4|TRBV4-1|NA
CASSQEGRGLGGSEKLFF
TGCGCCAGCAGCCAAGAGGGCAGGGGCCTCGGGGGGAGTGAAAAACTGTTTTTT
>NA|TRBJ1-3|TRBV7-5|NA
CVRSLVWDRGKIWGNTIYF
TGTGTCAGAAGCTTAGTTTGGGACAGGGGAAAGATATGGGGAAACACCATATATTTT
>NA|TRBJ1-1|TRBV7-3|NA
CASSLTADTEAFF
TGTGCCAGCAGCTTAACGGCGGACACTGAAGCTTTCTTT
>NA|TRBJ2-2|TRBV18|TRBD1
CASSPPAGGVNTGELFF
TGTGCCAGCTCACCACCGGCAGGGGGCGTTAACACCGGGGAGCTGTTTTTT
>NA|TRBJ1-3|TRBV23-1|NA
CASSQSEGAGPGNTIYF
TGCGCCAGCAGTCAATCGGAAGGGGCGGGGCCGGGAAACACCATATATTTT
>NA|TRBJ1-5|TRBV10-3|TRBD1
CAISEGQGAGNQPQHF
TGTGCCATCAGTGAGGGACAGGGGGCTGGCAATCAGCCCCAGCATTTT
>NA|TRBJ1-5|TRBV5-5|TRBD1
CASSLDRGNQPQHF
TGTGCCAGCAGCTTGGACAGGGGTAATCAGCCCCAGCATTTT
>NA|TRBJ2-2|TRBV7-2|TRBD2
CASSLGRLAGGGTGELFF
TGTGCCAGCAGCTTAGGTCGACTAGCGGGGGGCGGGACCGGGGAGCTGTTTTTT
>NA|TRBJ1-3|TRBV27|NA
CGGGRFSGNTIYF
TGTGGGGGCGGCCGATTTTCTGGAAACACCATATATTTT
>few|TRBJ2-1|TRBV29-1|NA
CSVGSGSLTSNEQFF
TGCAGCGTGGGGTCGGGGTCCCTGACTAGCAATGAGCAGTTCTTC
>NA|TRBJ1-5|TRBV28|NA
CASSPSHSNQPQHF
TGTGCCAGCAGTCCATCCCATAGCAATCAGCCCCAGCATTTT
>many|TRBJ2-7|TRBV7-9|TRBD1
CASSQGAGSSYEQYF
TGTGCCAGCAGCCAGGGGGCAGGGAGCTCCTACGAGCAGTACTTC
>NA|TRBJ2-2|TRBV18|NA
CASSPAGELFF
TGTGCCAGCTCACCCGCCGGGGAGCTGTTTTTT
>NA|TRBJ1-4|TRBV2|NA
CASSESGRGPNEKLFF
TGTGCCAGCAGTGAATCGGGGCGGGGCCCGAATGAAAAACTGTTTTTT
>NA|TRBJ2-7|TRBV11-2|NA
CASSLTDSFLSYEQYF
TGTGCCAGCAGCTTAACAGACAGCTTCCTCTCCTACGAGCAGTACTTC
>NA|TRBJ2-7|TRBV19|TRBD1
CASSMIGTGRYEQYF
TGTGCCAGTAGTATGATCGGGACAGGGAGGTACGAGCAGTACTTC